The 20 T cell receptor beta chains given below trace back to one sample, sequenced in a study of T cells in Graves' hyperthyroidism and ophthalmopathy. TCR beta CDR3 region amplification was performed from RNA transcripts. The study used the HTBI primer set for a first-round RT-PCR of the TCR CDR3. TCRdb reprocessed the multiplex PCR reads with MiXCR, giving one entry per CDR3 protein. The table lists hundreds of thousands of distinct CDR3 sequences, approximately 20% of them singletons. Material for sequencing was blood. All receptors derive from a man aged 40-55 years with Graves' hyperthyroidism.

This clonotype was detected many times. The CDR3 DNA reads TGCAGTGCGACCAGGGACAGCACAGATACGCAGTATTTT. Protein product: CSATRDSTDTQYF. The chain links TRBV20-1 to TRBJ2-3; D assignment may be TRBD1 or TRBD2 (5 bases each). V dropped 6 bases and J dropped 0 bases, with 10 bases sitting between them. CDR1 is DFQATT and CDR2 is SNEGSKA in the germline V gene (reference sequence). The CDR3 has 13 amino acids.

This clonotype was counted a few times. The rearrangement links TRBV6-2 or TRBV6-3 to TRBJ1-2; D not resolved. The germline gives CDR1 MNHEY, CDR2 SVGEGT. This CDR3 spans 13 amino acids. V was cut by 4 bases and J by 5 bases, with 11 bases left in between. CDR3 in DNA: TGTGCCAGCAGTTCCCGGGAGGAGTATGGCTACACCTTC. Translating gives CASSSREEYGYTF.

This clonotype was counted a few times. The genes are TRBV6-1 and TRBJ2-7; D not resolved. Germline V CDR1 and CDR2: MNHNS, SASEGT. The CDR3 covers 11 residues. Trimming took off 6 bases at V and 4 bases at J, with 7 bases between the two ends. The CDR3 region is CASRRMYEQYF. CDR3 in DNA: TGTGCCAGCAGGCGCATGTACGAGCAGTACTTC.

The V and J genes are TRBV20-1 and TRBJ2-1; weak D call: TRBD1 (5 bases). Germline V gives CDR1 DFQATT, CDR2 SNEGSKA (reference sequence). CDR3 length equals 16 residues. Trimming took off 0 bases at V and 2 bases at J, with 14 bases between the two ends. CDR3 DNA: TGCAGTGCTAGAGAGAGTCGTGGGGCGGCCTACAATGAGCAGTTCTTC. This gives the protein CSARESRGAAYNEQFF.

The gene calls are TRBV5-1 and TRBJ2-7, with D perhaps matching TRBD1 or TRBD2 (5 bases each). The germline CDR1 and CDR2 sequences are SGHRS and YFSETQ. The CDR3 is made up of 15 amino acids. Trimming stripped 2 bases from V and 4 bases from J, with 16 bases between. This CDR3 is CASSLTGTGLYEQYF. The CDR3 DNA follows: TGCGCCAGCAGCTTAACCGGGACGGGGCTGTACGAGCAGTACTTC.

This clonotype was observed a handful of times. The chain employs TRBV7-2 and TRBJ1-2; D unclear. This CDR3 is 8 amino acids long. Germline V lookup: CDR1 SGHTA, CDR2 FQGNSA. In DNA form, the CDR3 reads TGTGAGGACTATGGCTACACCTTC. Translation gives CEDYGYTF.

The gene calls are TRBV12-3 or TRBV12-4 and TRBJ1-1, with D unresolved. The CDR3 loop spans 12 amino acids. With 0 bases removed from V and 3 bases from J, the gap between germline ends came to 2 bases. In nucleotides, the CDR3 is TGTGCCAGCAGTTTAGCTTACACTGAAGCTTTCTTT. Translation gives CASSLAYTEAFF.

The sample holds many counts of this clonotype. The chain couples TRBV5-1 to TRBJ2-5; D gene ambiguous. The CDR3 is 14 amino acids. Germline assignment: CDR1 SGHRS and CDR2 YFSETQ. Trimming stripped 3 bases from V and 5 bases from J, with 14 bases between. The DNA for the CDR3 is TGCGCCAGCAGCTCACAAGGGCAGCTGGAGACCCAGTACTTC. Translated: CASSSQGQLETQYF.

This clonotype was counted once. The germline gene is not matched at one end of the junction; a read error may be the cause. V gene TRBV5-1 combines with J gene TRBJ1-1; D is unclear. The germline CDR1 and CDR2 sequences are SGHRS and YFSETQ. The CDR3 length is 12 residues. This CDR3 reads CASTQLGKEAFF. CDR3 bases: TGTGCCAGCACTCAGTTGGGGAAAGAAGCTTTCTTT. Filled out from reference TRBV5-1 and TRBJ1-1, the complete variable domain reads KAGVTQTPRYLIKTRGQQVTLSCSPISGHRSVSWYQQTPGQGLQFLFEYFSETQRNKGNFPGRFSGRQFSNSRSEMNVSTLELGDSALYLCASTQLGKEAFFGQGTRLTVV.

Remarks on this clonotype: A much larger clone is a single base away; this may be a read error. V and J are TRBV4-2 and TRBJ2-3; D not certain. The CDR3 is 13 amino acids. Germline V gene sequence: CDR1 LGHNA, CDR2 YNFKEQ. CDR3 residues: CASSQVQADTRYF. CDR3 nucleotide sequence: TGTGCCAGCAGCCAAGTTCAGGCAGATACGCGGTATTTT.

This clonotype showed up many times. The chain employs TRBV15 and TRBJ1-5; 10 positions match TRBD1. This CDR3 is built from 17 residues. With V trimmed by 1 base and J by 6 bases, 9 bases remained unmatched. Germline values: CDR1 LNHNV, CDR2 YYDKDF (reference sequence). The CDR3 nucleotides are TGTGCCACCAGCAGAGTGCCCCCGGGACAGGGGAGTCAGCCCCAGCATTTT. Translated: CATSRVPPGQGSQPQHF. Looking up the rest from reference TRBV15 and TRBJ1-5 gives the full variable domain: DAMVIQNPRYQVTQFGKPVTLSCSQTLNHNVMYWYQQKSSQAPKLLFHYYDKDFNNEADTPDNFQSRRPNTSFCFLDIRSPGLGDTAMYLCATSRVPPGQGSQPQHFGDGTRLSIL.

Many counts were recorded for this clonotype. This chain connects TRBV5-1 to TRBJ2-5, with D perhaps assigned TRBD1 or TRBD2 (9 bases each). The CDR3 covers 15 residues. Per the germline V gene, CDR1 is SGHRS and CDR2 is YFSETQ. Between the trimmed V and J ends, which lost 2 bases and 5 bases, there was a span of 16 bases. The chain's CDR3 is CASSLGQGTSETQYF. In nucleotides, the CDR3 is TGCGCCAGCAGCTTAGGACAGGGGACTAGCGAGACCCAGTACTTC.

Notes on this clonotype: Its ends do not fully match the called genes, so a read error is possible. The J gene is TRBJ1-6, the V gene TRBV2; D not certain. The CDR3 extends over 19 amino acids. From germline, CDR1 is SNHLY and CDR2 FYNNEI. CDR3 bases: TGTGCCAACAGTACCTCGGAGAGAATGACACCTCCCCCAAACTACGAGCAGTACTTT. Translation gives CANSTSERMTPPPNYEQYF.

There are many counts of this clonotype. This sequence joins TRBV20-1 and TRBJ2-7; a possible D gene is TRBD2 (6 bases). The CDR3 is 10 residues long. The V and J ends lost 7 bases and 3 bases respectively, with 7 bases between them. Germline V gene lookup returns CDR1 DFQATT and CDR2 SNEGSKA (reference sequence). The CDR3 DNA sequence: TGCAGTGGCGGGGACTACGAGCAGTACTTC. Amino acid sequence: CSGGDYEQYF.

This clonotype was observed at least ten times. The chain carries TRBV3-1 and TRBJ2-5; 9 bases are a match to TRBD2. Germline values: CDR1 LGHDT, CDR2 YNNKEL (reference sequence). The CDR3 length is 16 residues. J gave up 6 bases and V 4 bases, and 12 bases lay outside the gene matches. The CDR3 bases are TGTGCCAGCAGCCCCCTAGGCGGGGGGGCCGGTCAGACCCAGTACTTC. Its protein product is CASSPLGGGAGQTQYF.

Many counts were recorded for this clonotype. The chain links TRBV5-1 to TRBJ2-7; TRBD1 matches 9 bases. The CDR3 sequence is 14 residues long. The germline CDR1 and CDR2 sequences are SGHRS and YFSETQ. V trimming: 5 bases; J trimming: 6 bases; junction bases outside the gene matches: 9. The CDR3 DNA reads as TGCGCCAGCAGTTTAGGGGACAGGGTTCCCGAGCAGTACTTC. Amino acid sequence: CASSLGDRVPEQYF.

This chain connects TRBV19 to TRBJ2-4; a possible D gene is TRBD2 (6 bases). CDR3 length: 14 amino acids. Trimming stripped 7 bases from V and 8 bases from J, with 18 bases between. The germline V gene encodes CDR1 LNHDA and CDR2 SQIVND (reference sequence). CDR3 in amino acids: CASTEFRGAHIQYF. The CDR3 DNA reads TGTGCCAGTACCGAGTTTCGCGGGGCCCACATTCAGTACTTC.

This clonotype was counted at least ten times. The V and J genes are TRBV7-2 and TRBJ2-6; no clear D. Germline V gene sequence: CDR1 SGHTA, CDR2 FQGNSA. This CDR3 has 15 residues. Trimming removed 4 bases at V and 0 bases at J, with 7 bases between. CDR3 loop: CASSSHFSGANVLTF. The DNA for the CDR3 is TGTGCCAGCAGCTCTCATTTCTCTGGGGCCAACGTCCTGACTTTC.

This clonotype showed up many times. For the CDR3, the DNA is TGCGCCAGCAGCCAAGAATTAACTACGTGGGACGAGCAGTACTTC. Protein sequence: CASSQELTTWDEQYF. J is TRBJ2-7 and V is TRBV4-3, with D uncertain. Germline V gives CDR1 LGHNA, CDR2 YSLEER. This CDR3 contains 15 residues. V lost 0 bases and J 5 bases, leaving 14 bases between the germline ends.

This clonotype occurred a few times. The chain couples TRBV4-3 to TRBJ2-5; D unclear. Germline CDR1 LGHNA, CDR2 YSLEER. The CDR3 is 13 residues long. Trimming took 6 bases from V and 2 from J, leaving 10 bases between them. The CDR3 DNA sequence: TGCGCCAGCAGTCTGGGAAGTCAAGAGACCCAGTACTTC. Translation: CASSLGSQETQYF.